These 28 T cell receptor beta chains were sequenced from one sample in a study of shared clonotypes between healthy human individuals (dated by TCRdb to about 2020). The library was produced with the immunoSEQ multiplex PCR assay. TCRdb obtained this table from immuneACCESS and retained in-frame rearrangements with V and J assigned. These tables miss some clones; where compared with another copy, unresolved V genes account for less than half of the shortfall, and the remainder is unexplained. In this sample the table shows about 1,900,000 clones, 85% to 95% of which occur a single time. The top ten clonotypes cover roughly 1.2% of the sample. CD8 naive samples consisted of CD45RO-negative cells that were positively selected for CCR7, yielding a CD45RA+CCR7+ population without TemRA cells. The specimen sequenced was naive CD8+ T cells sorted from blood. The cell subset or site label here, explained by the study, means: CD45RA+CCR7+. Receptors originate from a young man in good health.

The genes are TRBV6-5 and TRBJ2-7; no clear D. Trimming removed 2 bases at V and 9 bases at J, with 14 bases between. The germline CDR1 and CDR2 sequences are MNHEY and SVGAGI. The length of the CDR3 is 13 residues. In nucleotides, the CDR3 is TGTGCCAGCAGTTACGAGCCGCTAGTCGGGCAGTACTTC. Amino acid sequence: CASSYEPLVGQYF.

This chain joins TRBV27 and TRBJ1-1; the D gene is possibly TRBD1 (5 bases). The germline CDR1 and CDR2 sequences are MNHEY and SMNVEV (reference sequence). The length of the CDR3 is 13 residues. Trimming shortened V by 4 bases and J by 3 bases, and 9 bases separated the two germline ends. CDR3 sequence reads: CASSSGAYTEAFF. The CDR3 nucleotides are TGTGCCAGCAGTTCCGGGGCGTACACTGAAGCTTTCTTT.

The V gene is TRBV5-5, the J gene TRBJ1-2, with 7 bases matching TRBD1. This CDR3 has 15 amino acids. Germline-derived CDR1 and CDR2 are SGHKS and YYEKEE (reference sequence). V shed 4 bases and J 4 bases; nucleotides not matched to a gene: 10. The CDR3 here is CASSAGQAGGYGYTF. CDR3 in DNA: TGTGCCAGCAGCGCTGGACAGGCTGGCGGCTATGGCTACACCTTC.

V gene TRBV4-1 combines with J gene TRBJ2-7; D might be TRBD1 or TRBD2, each matching 6 bases. The germline V gene has CDR1 MGHRA and CDR2 YSYEKL. The germline V and J ends were trimmed by 1 base and 3 bases, with 16 bases remaining between them. The CDR3 covers 16 residues. CDR3 amino acids: CASSQGATGGIYEQYF. DNA for the CDR3: TGCGCCAGCAGCCAAGGGGCGACAGGAGGGATCTACGAGCAGTACTTC.

This chain connects TRBV13 to TRBJ2-5, with 9 bases matching TRBD2. J gave up 4 bases and V 5 bases, and 8 bases lay outside the gene matches. The germline CDR1 and CDR2 sequences are PRHDT and FYEKMQ (reference sequence). The CDR3 covers 15 residues. The CDR3 sequence: CASSLRTAGGETQYF. The CDR3 bases are TGTGCCAGCAGCCTCAGGACAGCGGGAGGAGAGACCCAGTACTTC.

The genes are TRBV14 and TRBJ2-2, with 10 bases matching TRBD1. CDR3 length: 15 residues. CDR1 and CDR2 (germline): SGHDN, FVKESK. V dropped 6 bases and J dropped 5; count of bases not matched to a gene: 6. The CDR3: CASSPGQGRTGELFF. In nucleotides, the CDR3 is TGTGCCAGCAGTCCGGGACAGGGGAGGACCGGGGAGCTGTTTTTT. The full variable domain, completed using reference TRBV14 and TRBJ2-2, is EAGVTQFPSHSVIEKGQTVTLRCDPISGHDNLYWYRRVMGKEIKFLLHFVKESKQDESGMPNNRFLAERTGGTYSTLKVQPAELEDSGVYFCASSPGQGRTGELFFGEGSRLTVL.

The chain joins TRBV2 to TRBJ1-6, with TRBD1 matching over 8 bases. Trimming cost V 6 bases and J 10 bases; bases outside gene matches: 8. CDR3 length: 14 amino acids. Per germline, CDR1 SNHLY and CDR2 FYNNEI. The CDR3 spells CASSLTGVESPLHF. In nucleotides, the CDR3 is TGTGCCAGCAGCCTGACAGGGGTAGAATCACCCCTCCACTTT.

Here the CDR3 DNA reads TGTGCCAGCAGCTCCTACGGACCACCTCTTGAGCAGTACTTC. The encoded protein is CASSSYGPPLEQYF. V is TRBV13 and J is TRBJ2-7; D unclear. Trimming pared 4 bases from V and 7 bases from J, leaving 17 bases between. The germline CDR1 and CDR2 sequences are PRHDT and FYEKMQ (reference sequence). This CDR3 spans 14 amino acids.

This chain connects TRBV30 to TRBJ1-2; D is unresolved. V was shortened by 1 base and J by 4 bases, with 4 bases between the two germline ends. Germline lookup yields CDR1 GTSNPN and CDR2 SVGIG (reference sequence). This CDR3 is built from 11 residues. The CDR3 DNA reads TGTGCCTGGAGTGACACCTATGGCTACACCTTC. It translates to CAWSDTYGYTF.

The chain has TRBV19 and TRBJ1-2; 7 nucleotides match TRBD1. CDR3 size: 16 residues. Germline trimming cut 9 bases from V and 7 bases from J; bases unmatched to any gene: 20. Germline-derived CDR1 and CDR2 are LNHDA and SQIVND (reference sequence). CDR3 DNA: TGTGCCAGGGACATGCGACAGGGCGGCTTCCTATGTGGCTACACCTTC. This codes for CARDMRQGGFLCGYTF.

The chain couples TRBV18 to TRBJ2-3; D is possibly TRBD2 (7 bases). CDR3 length equals 14 residues. Per germline, CDR1 KGHSH and CDR2 LQKENI. V was clipped by 3 bases and J by 5 bases, with 12 bases between them. The CDR3 bases are TGTGCCAGCTCACCGGGGGGGGGCCGAGATACGCAGTATTTT. It codes for CASSPGGGRDTQYF.

This chain joins TRBV5-6 and TRBJ2-5; the match to TRBD2 covers 9 bases. CDR3 length: 17 residues. Trimming at V came to 2 bases and at J to 5 bases, leaving 13 bases not matched to a gene. CDR1 is SGHDT, CDR2 YYEEEE, per germline. CDR3 amino acids: CASSFGTSRVSQETQYF. The CDR3 DNA is TGTGCCAGCAGCTTCGGGACTAGCCGAGTTTCCCAGGAGACCCAGTACTTC. The whole variable domain, filled in from reference TRBV5-6 and TRBJ2-5, reads DAGVTQSPTHLIKTRGQQVTLRCSPKSGHDTVSWYQQALGQGPQFIFQYYEEEERQRGNFPDRFSGHQFPNYSSELNVNALLLGDSALYLCASSFGTSRVSQETQYFGPGTRLLVL.

The CDR3 DNA sequence: TGTGCCAGCAGCCCGACAGACTCCTACGAGCAGTACTTC. Translating it yields CASSPTDSYEQYF. The rearrangement joins TRBV7-6 to TRBJ2-7, with D possibly TRBD1 on 5 matching bases. Trimming stripped 5 bases from V and 0 bases from J, with 8 bases between. Looked up from germline, CDR1 is SGHVS and CDR2 is FNYEAQ. The CDR3 loop spans 13 amino acids.

The chain recombines TRBV2 with TRBJ2-7; 8 bases line up with TRBD1. The CDR3 extends over 14 amino acids. Germline CDR1 SNHLY, CDR2 FYNNEI. With 3 bases clipped from V and 3 bases from J, the junction kept 4 bases outside the gene matches. CDR3 amino acids: CASSEAGGHYEQYF. Written as DNA, the CDR3 is TGTGCCAGCAGTGAGGCAGGGGGCCACTACGAGCAGTACTTC.

This chain links TRBV5-1 with TRBJ1-5, with 11 bases matching TRBD1. The CDR3 extends over 15 amino acids. Germline V gene sequence: CDR1 SGHRS, CDR2 YFSETQ. J gave up 4 bases and V 4 bases, and 4 bases lay outside the gene matches. CDR3 loop: CASSPGQGANQPQHF. CDR3 nucleotides: TGCGCCAGCAGCCCTGGACAGGGGGCGAATCAGCCCCAGCATTTT.

This clone is a singleton in its sample. The V call is TRBV11-3, the J call TRBJ2-1, with D perhaps matching TRBD1 or TRBD2 (5 bases each). CDR3 length: 17 residues. V was shortened by 3 bases and J by 9 bases, with 24 bases between the two germline ends. Germline V gene data show CDR1 as SGHNT and CDR2 as YENEEA. CDR3 loop: CASSFSPGPNLSGEQFF. CDR3 in DNA: TGTGCCAGCAGCTTCTCCCCGGGACCCAACCTAAGTGGTGAGCAGTTCTTC.

This chain joins TRBV27 and TRBJ2-1, with 13 nucleotides matching TRBD2. J was trimmed by 4 bases and V by 4 bases; bases with no gene match: 4. The germline V gene encodes CDR1 MNHEY and CDR2 SMNVEV (reference sequence). This CDR3 spans 16 amino acids. The CDR3 nucleotides read TGTGCCAGCAGTTCCGGGACTAGCGGGGCTTACAATGAGCAGTTCTTC. Encoded protein: CASSSGTSGAYNEQFF.

This chain uses TRBV13 with TRBJ2-1; 7 positions match TRBD2. CDR3 length equals 12 residues. Germline CDR1 and CDR2: PRHDT and FYEKMQ (reference sequence). J lost 6 bases, V lost 8 bases, and 4 bases had no gene match. This CDR3 reads CASGWEGNEQFF. CDR3 bases: TGTGCCAGCGGTTGGGAGGGCAATGAGCAGTTCTTC.

This clone was picked up one time. CDR3 sequence reads: CASSQYETGPTGELFF. CDR3 nucleotide sequence: TGTGCCAGCAGCCAATACGAGACAGGGCCCACCGGGGAGCTGTTTTTT. The V gene is TRBV4-2, the J gene TRBJ2-2, with TRBD1 matching 7 bases. With 2 bases clipped from V and 4 bases from J, the junction kept 7 bases outside the gene matches. This CDR3 region has 16 residues. The V gene's germline CDR1 is LGHNA and CDR2 YNFKEQ.

The chain carries TRBV7-9 and TRBJ2-3, with a possible D match to TRBD2 (5 bases). The length of the CDR3 is 14 residues. The germline V and J ends were trimmed by 5 bases and 0 bases, with 9 bases remaining between them. CDR1 and CDR2 from the germline V gene are SEHNR and FQNEAQ (reference sequence). CDR3 DNA sequence: TGTGCCAGCAGCGAGACTACTAGCACAGATACGCAGTATTTT. Protein product: CASSETTSTDTQYF.

CDR3 sequence reads: CASSADRGFSYEQYF. Written as DNA, the CDR3 is TGTGCCAGCAGTGCCGACAGGGGGTTCTCCTACGAGCAGTACTTC. The chain links TRBV6-1 to TRBJ2-7; 9 positions agree with TRBD1. V shed 4 bases and J 0 bases; nucleotides not matched to a gene: 4. The CDR3 is 15 residues long. CDR1 is MNHNS and CDR2 is SASEGT in the germline V gene.

The chain employs TRBV5-1 and TRBJ1-2, with D possibly being TRBD1 (5 bases). V was clipped by 6 bases and J by 0 bases, with 18 bases between them. The CDR3 sequence is 16 residues long. The germline gives CDR1 SGHRS, CDR2 YFSETQ. The CDR3 is CASTLTGAPSNYGYTF. The DNA of the CDR3 is TGCGCCAGCACCCTCACAGGCGCCCCCTCTAACTATGGCTACACCTTC.

The J gene is TRBJ2-7, the V gene TRBV27; TRBD1 is a possible D gene (5 bases). V was cut by 4 bases and J by 2 bases, with 12 bases left in between. The CDR3 loop spans 14 amino acids. In germline, CDR1 is MNHEY, CDR2 SMNVEV (reference sequence). CDR3 amino acids: CASSSSGSTYEQYF. CDR3 nucleotide sequence: TGTGCCAGCAGTTCCTCAGGGTCAACCTACGAGCAGTACTTC.

The chain is built from TRBV13 and TRBJ2-1, with 8 bases that match TRBD2. The CDR3 sequence is 15 residues long. The junction had 6 bases not matched to a gene; V was cut back by 5 bases and J by 3 bases. Germline V gene data show CDR1 as PRHDT and CDR2 as FYEKMQ (reference sequence). Here the CDR3 reads CASSRVRGGYNEQFF. CDR3 coding DNA: TGTGCCAGCAGCCGGGTTCGGGGGGGCTACAATGAGCAGTTCTTC.

J is TRBJ2-7 and V is TRBV27; maybe TRBD1 (6 bases). The CDR3 covers 16 residues. V lost 6 bases and J 1 base, leaving 19 bases between the germline ends. Germline CDR1 and CDR2: MNHEY and SMNVEV (reference sequence). The CDR3 bases are TGTGCCAGCAGCCCTTCTTTGGGGGCAGCTTCCTACGAGCAGTACTTC. Amino acid sequence: CASSPSLGAASYEQYF.

The V and J genes are TRBV9 and TRBJ1-2; TRBD1 is a possible D gene (5 bases). In germline, CDR1 is SGDLS, CDR2 YYNGEE. This CDR3 spans 15 amino acids. The V and J ends lost 4 bases and 4 bases respectively, with 17 bases between them. The chain's CDR3 is CASSSVSGGAYGYTF. CDR3 sequence (DNA): TGTGCCAGCAGCTCTGTGTCTGGGGGTGCCTATGGCTACACCTTC.

The chain combines TRBV6-5 with TRBJ1-2; D is unresolved. Trimming left V 2 bases short and J 9 bases short, with 13 bases between. The germline CDR1 and CDR2 sequences are MNHEY and SVGAGI. The CDR3 totals 13 residues. In nucleotides, the CDR3 is TGTGCCAGCAGTTACGCCGAGGGTGGCAGCTACACCTTC. Its protein product is CASSYAEGGSYTF.

V and J are TRBV5-4 and TRBJ1-1; D unclear. This CDR3 has 12 residues. Germline loops: CDR1 SGHNT, CDR2 YYREEE (reference sequence). V lost 2 bases to trimming and J lost 10 bases, with 12 bases between them. The CDR3 DNA follows: TGTGCCAGCAGCTTCGGACCCGAGGGAGCTTTCTTT. Translating gives CASSFGPEGAFF.